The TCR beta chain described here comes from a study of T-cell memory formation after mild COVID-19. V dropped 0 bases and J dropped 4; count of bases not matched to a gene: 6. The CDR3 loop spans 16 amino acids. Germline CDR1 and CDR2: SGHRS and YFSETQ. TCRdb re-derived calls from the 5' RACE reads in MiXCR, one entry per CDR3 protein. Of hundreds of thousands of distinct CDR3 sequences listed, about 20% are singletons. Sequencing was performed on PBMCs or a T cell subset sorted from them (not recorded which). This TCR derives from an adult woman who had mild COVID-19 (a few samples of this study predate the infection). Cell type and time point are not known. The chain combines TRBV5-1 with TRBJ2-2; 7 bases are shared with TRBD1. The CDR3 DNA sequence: TGCGCCAGCAGCTTGGAAAGGGGGCGAGGCACCGGGGAGCTGTTTTTT. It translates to CASSLERGRGTGELFF.